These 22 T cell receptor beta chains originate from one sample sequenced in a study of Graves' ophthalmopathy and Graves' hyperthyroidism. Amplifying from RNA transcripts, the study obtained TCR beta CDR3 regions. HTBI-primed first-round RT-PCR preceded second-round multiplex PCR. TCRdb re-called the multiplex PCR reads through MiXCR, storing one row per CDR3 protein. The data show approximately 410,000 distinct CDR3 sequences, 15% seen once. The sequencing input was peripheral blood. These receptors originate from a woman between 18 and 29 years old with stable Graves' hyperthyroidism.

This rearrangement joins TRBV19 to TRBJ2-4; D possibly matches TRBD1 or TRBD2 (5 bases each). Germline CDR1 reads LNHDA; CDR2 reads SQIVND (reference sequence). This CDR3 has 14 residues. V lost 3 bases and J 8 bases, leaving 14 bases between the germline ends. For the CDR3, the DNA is TGTGCCAGTAGTATCGATGGGGGTAGGGACATTCAGTACTTC. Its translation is CASSIDGGRDIQYF.

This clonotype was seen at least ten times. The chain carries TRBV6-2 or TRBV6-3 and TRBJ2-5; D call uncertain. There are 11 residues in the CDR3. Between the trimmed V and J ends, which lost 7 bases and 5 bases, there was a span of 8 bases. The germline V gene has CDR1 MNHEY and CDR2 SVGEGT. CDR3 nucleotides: TGTGCCAGCACCAACGGGGAGACCCAGTACTTC. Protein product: CASTNGETQYF.

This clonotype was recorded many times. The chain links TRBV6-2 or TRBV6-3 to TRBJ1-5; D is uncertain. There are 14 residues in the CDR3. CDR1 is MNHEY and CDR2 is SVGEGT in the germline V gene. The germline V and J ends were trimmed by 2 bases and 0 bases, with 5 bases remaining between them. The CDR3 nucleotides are TGTGCCAGCAGTTACGGAGCTAGCAATCAGCCCCAGCATTTT. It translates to CASSYGASNQPQHF.

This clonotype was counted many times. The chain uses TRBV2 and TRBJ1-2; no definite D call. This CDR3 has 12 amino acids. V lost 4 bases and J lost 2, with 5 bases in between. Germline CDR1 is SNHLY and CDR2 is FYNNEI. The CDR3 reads CASSGGNYGYTF. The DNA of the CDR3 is TGTGCCAGCAGTGGAGGGAACTATGGCTACACCTTC.

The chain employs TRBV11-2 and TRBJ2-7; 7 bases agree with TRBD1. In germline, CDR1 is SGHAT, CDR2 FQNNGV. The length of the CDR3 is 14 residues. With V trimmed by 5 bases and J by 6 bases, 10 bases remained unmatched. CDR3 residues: CASSQEGQFAEQYF. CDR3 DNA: TGTGCCAGCAGCCAAGAGGGACAGTTTGCCGAGCAGTACTTC.

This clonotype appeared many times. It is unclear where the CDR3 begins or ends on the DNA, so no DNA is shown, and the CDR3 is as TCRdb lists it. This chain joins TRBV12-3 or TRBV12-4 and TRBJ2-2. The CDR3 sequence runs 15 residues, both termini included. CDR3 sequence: CASSSSTGNTGELFF.

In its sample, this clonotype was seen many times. CDR3 nucleotides: TGCGCCAGCAGCTTGAAGGGGACTAGCGGGGCCCTAAACACCGGGGAGCTGTTTTTT. This codes for CASSLKGTSGALNTGELFF. J is TRBJ2-2 and V is TRBV5-1; 13 nucleotides align to TRBD2. The CDR3 consists of 19 residues. The junction had 8 bases not matched to a gene; V was cut back by 1 base and J by 2 bases. Germline V gene lookup returns CDR1 SGHRS and CDR2 YFSETQ.

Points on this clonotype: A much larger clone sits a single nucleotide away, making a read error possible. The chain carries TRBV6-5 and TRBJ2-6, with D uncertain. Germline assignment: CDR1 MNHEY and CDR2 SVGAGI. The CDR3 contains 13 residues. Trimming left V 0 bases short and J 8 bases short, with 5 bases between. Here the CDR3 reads CASSYSPSNVLTF. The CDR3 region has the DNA TGTGCCAGCAGTTACTCCCCGTCCAACGTCCTGACTTTC.

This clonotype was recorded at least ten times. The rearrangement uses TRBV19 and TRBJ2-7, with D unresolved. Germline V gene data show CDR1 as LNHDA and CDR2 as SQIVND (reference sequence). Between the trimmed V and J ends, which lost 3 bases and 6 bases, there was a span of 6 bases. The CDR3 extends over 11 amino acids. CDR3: CASSISSEQYF. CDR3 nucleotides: TGTGCCAGTAGTATTTCTTCCGAGCAGTACTTC. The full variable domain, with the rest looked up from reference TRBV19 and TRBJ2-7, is DGGITQSPKYLFRKEGQNVTLSCEQNLNHDAMYWYRQDPGQGLRLIYYSQIVNDFQKGDIAEGYSVSREKKESFPLTVTSAQKNPTAFYLCASSISSEQYFGPGTRLTVT.

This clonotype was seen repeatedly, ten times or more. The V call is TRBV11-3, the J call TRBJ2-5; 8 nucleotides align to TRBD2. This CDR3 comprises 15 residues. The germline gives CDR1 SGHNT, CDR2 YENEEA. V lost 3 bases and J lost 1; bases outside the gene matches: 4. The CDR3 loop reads CASSLVRGVQETQYF. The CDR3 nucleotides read TGTGCCAGCAGCTTGGTGCGGGGGGTCCAAGAGACCCAGTACTTC.

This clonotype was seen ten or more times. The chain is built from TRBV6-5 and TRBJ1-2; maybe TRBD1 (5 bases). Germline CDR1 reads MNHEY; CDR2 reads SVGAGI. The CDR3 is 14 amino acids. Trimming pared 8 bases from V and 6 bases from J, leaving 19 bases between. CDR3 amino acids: CASLPGRGRDGYTF. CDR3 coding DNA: TGTGCCAGCCTACCGGGGAGGGGCAGGGATGGCTACACCTTC.

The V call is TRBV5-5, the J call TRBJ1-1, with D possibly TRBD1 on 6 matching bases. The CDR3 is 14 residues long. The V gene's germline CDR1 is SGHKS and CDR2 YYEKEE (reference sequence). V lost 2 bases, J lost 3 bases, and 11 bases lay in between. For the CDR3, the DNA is TGTGCCAGCAGCTTAGGACAGCTTTACACTGAAGCTTTCTTT. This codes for CASSLGQLYTEAFF.

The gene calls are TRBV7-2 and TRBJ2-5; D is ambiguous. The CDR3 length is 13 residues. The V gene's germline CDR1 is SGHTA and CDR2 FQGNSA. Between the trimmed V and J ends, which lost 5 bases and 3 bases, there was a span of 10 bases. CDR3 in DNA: TGTGCCAGCAGCATCACAGCTAAAGAGACCCAGTACTTC. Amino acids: CASSITAKETQYF.

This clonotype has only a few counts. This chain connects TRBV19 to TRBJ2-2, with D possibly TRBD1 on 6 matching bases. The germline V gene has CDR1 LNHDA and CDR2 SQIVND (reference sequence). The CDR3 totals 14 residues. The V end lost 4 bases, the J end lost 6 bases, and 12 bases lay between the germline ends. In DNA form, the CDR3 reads TGTGCCAGTAGTAAACAGGGCATCCCCGGGGAGCTGTTTTTT. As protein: CASSKQGIPGELFF.

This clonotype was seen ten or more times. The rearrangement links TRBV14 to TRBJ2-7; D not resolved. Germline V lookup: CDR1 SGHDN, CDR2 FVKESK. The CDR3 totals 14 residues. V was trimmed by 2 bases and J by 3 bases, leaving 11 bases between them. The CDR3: CASSQRPTFYEQYF. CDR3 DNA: TGTGCCAGCAGCCAAAGGCCCACCTTCTACGAGCAGTACTTC.

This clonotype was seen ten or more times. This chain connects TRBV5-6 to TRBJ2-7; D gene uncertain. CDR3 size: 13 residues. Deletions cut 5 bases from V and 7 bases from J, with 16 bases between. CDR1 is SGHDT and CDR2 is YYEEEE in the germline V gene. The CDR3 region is CASRTYLRLEQYF. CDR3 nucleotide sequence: TGTGCCAGCAGGACTTACCTACGTCTGGAGCAGTACTTC.

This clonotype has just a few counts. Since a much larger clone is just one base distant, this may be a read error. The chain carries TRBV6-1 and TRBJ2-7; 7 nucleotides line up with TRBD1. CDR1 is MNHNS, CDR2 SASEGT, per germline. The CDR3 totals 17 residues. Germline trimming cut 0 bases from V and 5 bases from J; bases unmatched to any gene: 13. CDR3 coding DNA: TGTGCCAGCAGTGAAGCTCGGCCAGGGGGTTCATCCGACGAGCAGTACTTC. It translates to CASSEARPGGSSDEQYF.

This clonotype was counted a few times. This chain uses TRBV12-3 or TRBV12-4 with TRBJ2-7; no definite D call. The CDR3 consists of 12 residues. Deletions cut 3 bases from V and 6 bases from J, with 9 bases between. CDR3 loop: CASSLIGSEQYF. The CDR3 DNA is TGTGCCAGCAGTTTGATCGGTTCCGAGCAGTACTTC.

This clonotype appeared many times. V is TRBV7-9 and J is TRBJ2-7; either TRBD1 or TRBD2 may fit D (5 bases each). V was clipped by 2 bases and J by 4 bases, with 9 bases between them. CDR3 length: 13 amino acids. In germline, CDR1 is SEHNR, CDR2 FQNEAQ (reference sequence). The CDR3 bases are TGTGCCAGCAGCTTACCGGGACGGTACGAGCAGTACTTC. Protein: CASSLPGRYEQYF. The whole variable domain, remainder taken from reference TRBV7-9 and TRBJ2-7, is DTGVSQNPRHKITKRGQNVTFRCDPISEHNRLYWYRQTLGQGPEFLTYFQNEAQLEKSRLLSDRFSAERPKGSFSTLEIQRTEQGDSAMYLCASSLPGRYEQYFGPGTRLTVT.

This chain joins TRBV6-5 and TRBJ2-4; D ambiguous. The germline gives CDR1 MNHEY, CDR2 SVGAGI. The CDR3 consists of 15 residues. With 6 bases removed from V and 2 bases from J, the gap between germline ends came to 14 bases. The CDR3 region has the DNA TGTGCCAGCAGATACGATTGGAATCCCAAAAACATTCAGTACTTC. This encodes CASRYDWNPKNIQYF.

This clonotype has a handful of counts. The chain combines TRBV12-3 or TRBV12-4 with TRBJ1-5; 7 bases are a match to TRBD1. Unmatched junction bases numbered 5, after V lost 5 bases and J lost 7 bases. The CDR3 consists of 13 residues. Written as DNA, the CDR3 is TGTGCCAGCAGTAGGGGGCAGGGCCAGCCCCAGCATTTT. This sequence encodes CASSRGQGQPQHF.

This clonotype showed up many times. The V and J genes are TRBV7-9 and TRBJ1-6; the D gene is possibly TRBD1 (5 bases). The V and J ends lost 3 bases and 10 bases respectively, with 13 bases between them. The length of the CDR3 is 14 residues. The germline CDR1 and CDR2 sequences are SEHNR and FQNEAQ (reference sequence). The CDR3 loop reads CASSLGQGDSPLHF. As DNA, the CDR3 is TGTGCCAGCAGCTTGGGCCAGGGTGACTCACCCCTCCACTTT.